This T cell receptor beta chain was observed in a study of shared clonotypes between healthy human individuals (TCRdb year 2020). About the full investigation: A couple of women and three men aged 18 to 49 years were included in the cohort. Blood TCR repertoires of a handful of healthy adults were deeply sequenced to estimate repertoire size and the extent of clonotype sharing between individuals. For each donor, CD4 naive and CD4 memory were each given three plates, CD8 naive was given two plates, and CD8 memory was given one plate. Between about 0.8 and 8.9 billion PBMCs per donor were obtained by leukapheresis. To increase sequencing depth and limit assay-specific biases, TCR repertoire library preparation and sequencing were carried out by different laboratories using diverse techniques. What the work shows at the level of the full study, not this receptor alone: Estimated clonotype richness was generally larger for naive than for memory subsets. The genetic and exposure-history diversity represented was limited by the small number of donors. Incomplete sequencing was indicated by rarefaction of sorted-subset datasets, despite the large sequencing depth. Compared with non-shared clonotypes, the clonotypes found in all four sorted-subset donors had higher generation probabilities. Sharing across a few donors was observed for around 5% of naive CD4, less than 4% of naive CD8, about 2.3% of memory CD4, and about 0.39% of memory CD8 clonotypes. Pairwise subsampling indicated that sequencing depth was expected to affect the degree of clonotype sharing among donors. Sampling was restricted to blood, and TCR repertoires in tissues likely differ from the TCR repertoires found in blood.

Using the deep immunoSEQ assay, multiplex PCR amplified TCR CDR3 regions from genomic DNA. Extracted genomic DNA from each cell subset was spread evenly across all wells of several immunoSEQ 96-well plates, with each plate serving as a replicate. For sorted subsets, each replicate PCR was loaded with roughly 0.2 ug genomic DNA, equivalent to 25,000 to 35,000 T cell genomes. The purified libraries were quantified using a Qubit 3.0 fluorometer, sized with a Bioanalyzer 2100, and then quantified again using the KAPA Library Quantification kit. Each immunoSEQ 96-well plate was sequenced on its own single-read 150-cycle Illumina NextSeq 550 flow cell. Under the source paper's analysis protocol: Because the immunoSEQ output held only junctional sequences and lacked quality scores, the filtering could not match the filtering applied to full-length reads. To assign V/J genes and CDR3, sequences were annotated using PyIR, a Python wrapper for IgBLAST v1.9, with IMGT germline references. Reads were removed for weak V/J assignments (E-value above 1e-6), missing CDR3, stop codons, out-of-frame junctions, or ambiguous translated residues. V3J clonotypes were defined by identical inferred V gene, J gene, and CDR3 amino acid sequence. The percentage overlap between two repertoires was calculated by dividing the number of shared unique clonotypes by the size of the smaller repertoire. RTK rarefaction, the Chao1 estimator, and Recon v2.1 estimates of unobserved clonotypes were used to assess repertoire richness. Generation probabilities for all TCRbeta clonotypes obtained by the gDNA method from four donors were computed using OLGA. Held by TCRdb, this immuneACCESS table contains in-frame sequences only and omits some clones. Under half of the omission traces to an unresolved V gene where checked; the cause of the rest is unknown. The D gene and trimming were derived from the DNA, and the V and J assignments and clone size from that table. For this sample there are around 1,900,000 clones; around 93% appear just once. The ten most abundant clones make up over 1.5% of the sample.

CD8 naive samples consisted of CD45RO-negative cells that were positively selected for CCR7, yielding a CD45RA+CCR7+ population without TemRA cells. The donors were healthy, HIV-negative adults who had no recently reported acute infections or vaccinations. All donors were Caucasian adults living in Nashville, Tennessee, USA. After blood collection by leukapheresis, PBMCs were isolated using Ficoll-Histopaque density gradient centrifugation and then cryopreserved in the vapor phase of liquid nitrogen. Analytical flow cytometry was used to check the purity and quantity of every magnetically sorted T cell population. Genomic DNA was isolated from every sorted fraction and measured by UV absorbance on a Nanodrop 2000c. A word on this clone: The specificity of this receptor is unknown. Base qualities are not at hand, and no much larger clone is one base apart.

From cysteine to phenylalanine, the CDR3 is 15 amino acids long. The retained sequence is limited to the CDR3, 45 bases, with the frame set at the first base. The germline V gene encodes CDR1 SGHDT and CDR2 YYEEEE. Germline trimming: 4 bases from V, 4 bases from J; junction bases outside gene matches: 6. The sequence was obtained from a man aged 18 to 30 in good health. Some clones in this sample may be carry-over from other donors' samples. The sequenced material came from naive CD8+ T cells from PBMCs. The sample's cell subset or site, from its label and the paper: CD45RA+CCR7+. This sequence uses TRBV5-6 and TRBJ2-1; 9 central bases correspond to TRBD1. The nucleotide sequence is TGTGCCAGCAGCCCGGACAGGGGACAATACAATGAGCAGTTCTTC. Translated, this is CASSPDRGQYNEQFF.